This T cell receptor beta chain came from a study of PD-L1 blockade in urothelial cancer. Study-level information: About 85% of the roughly 29 patients comprised males who had bladder-origin urothelial cancer. Patients had received 0 to 3 prior chemotherapy regimens.

V shed 3 bases, J shed 0 bases, and the junction held 2 bases outside the gene matches. CDR3 size: 14 residues. CDR1 KGHSH and CDR2 LQKENI come from the germline V gene. What went into each PCR as a spike was synthetic TCR analog templates. Assay: immunoSEQ multiplex PCR; the TCRdb copy retains only in-frame clones and omits some. The data show around 43,000 clones, more than 70% seen once. Noted time point: pretreatment peripheral blood. The sequence was obtained from a donor at least 40 years old with urothelial cancer. J is TRBJ2-7 and V is TRBV18; 7 nucleotides line up with TRBD1. The sequencing used PBMCs, collected around atezolizumab (anti-PD-L1) treatment. CDR3 in DNA: TGTGCCAGCTCACCCGGGACAGACTCCTACGAGCAGTACTTC. Translating it yields CASSPGTDSYEQYF.